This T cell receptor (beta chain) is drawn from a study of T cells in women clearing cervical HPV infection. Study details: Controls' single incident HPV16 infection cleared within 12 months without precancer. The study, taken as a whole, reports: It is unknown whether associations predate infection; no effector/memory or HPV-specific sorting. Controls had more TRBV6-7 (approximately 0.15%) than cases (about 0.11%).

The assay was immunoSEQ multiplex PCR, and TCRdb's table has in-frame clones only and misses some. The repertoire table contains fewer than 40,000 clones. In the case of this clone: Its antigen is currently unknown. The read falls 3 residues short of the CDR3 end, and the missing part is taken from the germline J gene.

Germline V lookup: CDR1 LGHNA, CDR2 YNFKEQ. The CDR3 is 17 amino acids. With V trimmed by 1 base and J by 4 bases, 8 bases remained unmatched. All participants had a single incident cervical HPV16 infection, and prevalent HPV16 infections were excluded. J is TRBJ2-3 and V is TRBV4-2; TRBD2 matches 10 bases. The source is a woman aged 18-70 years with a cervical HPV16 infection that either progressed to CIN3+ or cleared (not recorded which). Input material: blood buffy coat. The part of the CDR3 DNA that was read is TGTGCCAGCAGCCAAGTGAGTTCAAGCGGGGGGGCAGATACG. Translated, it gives CASSQVSSSGGADT. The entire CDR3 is CASSQVSSSGGADTQYF.